This T cell receptor beta chain stems from a study of response to subunit inactivated influenza vaccine (dated by TCRdb to the late 2010s). Regarding the study in general: Deep quantitative T cell receptor repertoire profiling was used in the study to track responses to a trivalent subunit inactivated influenza vaccine.

Overall study outcomes, separate from this receptor: The authors proposed that each seasonal influenza vaccination may bring in only a limited number of new T cells.

The library was made by RT-PCR. The listed sequencing device is Illumina HiSeq 2500. TCRdb took the public reads, trimmed them with fastp at Q25, ran MiXCR for clone calling and kept in-frame beta chains. Rows with one shared CDR3 protein collapse into an entry with the most common genes and DNA. Recorded for this sample are about 650,000 distinct CDR3 sequences; less than 20% of them occurred a single time. The ten largest make up roughly 11% of the sample. V loses 2 bases, J loses 4 bases, and the germline ends lie 12 bases apart. The CDR3 has 15 amino acids, counting the end cysteine and phenylalanine. The read is trimmed to its CDR3 DNA, 45 bases read in frame from base 1. The germline V gene encodes CDR1 LGHNA and CDR2 YSLEER. In this sample, this clonotype turned up many times. Its antigen is unknown. Base qualities are not provided; no much larger clone lies one nucleotide away.

The rearranged chain carries TRBV4-3 and TRBJ2-1; a tentative D call is TRBD1 (5 bases match). This clonotype was obtained from a man between 50 and 59 years old who received an inactivated influenza vaccine. Donor details come from another sample of the same person, matched by shared clones. Here the sequenced sample was PBMCs from blood, taken 11 to 12 days after vaccination. The sequenced DNA is TGCGCCAGCAGCCAAAGGGGAATTGGTTACAATGAGCAGTTCTTC. Its translation reads: CASSQRGIGYNEQFF.